This T cell receptor beta chain was recovered during a study of blood T cell repertoires in COVID-19. Across the study: The samples span acute and convalescent COVID-19 from the United States, Italy and Spain. Sources were T cells, B-cell-depleted T cells, or PBMCs; the material itself was cDNA or gDNA.

A few counts support this clone. This same CDR3 is encoded by further DNA sequences in the sample. Original analysis: How many nucleated cells were present was estimated from reference gene primer amplification. This table comes from immunoSEQ multiplex PCR, and its TCRdb copy is limited to in-frame clones, with some not included. Clonal size and the V and J genes are those of that table, whereas D and trimming came from the DNA. The table records 200,000 or so clones, less than 90% of them present only once. This CDR3 spans 13 amino acids. The germline V and J ends were trimmed by 3 bases and 4 bases, with 7 bases remaining between them. The V gene's germline CDR1 is LGHDT and CDR2 YNNKEL (reference sequence).

Material: peripheral blood. The chain employs TRBV3-1 (or the pseudogene TRBV3-2) and TRBJ1-5; D ambiguous. The sequence was obtained from a human donor in a cohort sampled during active COVID-19. CDR3 in DNA: TGTGCCAGCAGCCAGGGCCTAAATCAGCCCCAGCATTTT. This encodes CASSQGLNQPQHF.